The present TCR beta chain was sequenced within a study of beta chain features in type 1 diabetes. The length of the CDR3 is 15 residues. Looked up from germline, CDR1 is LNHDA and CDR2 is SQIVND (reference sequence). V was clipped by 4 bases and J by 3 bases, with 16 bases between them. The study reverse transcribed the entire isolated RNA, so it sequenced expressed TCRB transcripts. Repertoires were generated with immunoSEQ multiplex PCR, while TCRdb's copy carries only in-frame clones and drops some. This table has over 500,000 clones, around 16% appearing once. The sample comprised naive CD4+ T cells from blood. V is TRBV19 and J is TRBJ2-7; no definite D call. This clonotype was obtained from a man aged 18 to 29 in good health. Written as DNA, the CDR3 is TGTGCCAGTAGTAAATTGGGTCGGGCAGACTACGAGCAGTACTTC. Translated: CASSKLGRADYEQYF. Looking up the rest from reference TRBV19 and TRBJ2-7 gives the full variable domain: DGGITQSPKYLFRKEGQNVTLSCEQNLNHDAMYWYRQDPGQGLRLIYYSQIVNDFQKGDIAEGYSVSREKKESFPLTVTSAQKNPTAFYLCASSKLGRADYEQYFGPGTRLTVT.